A selection of T cell receptor beta chains follows, all from one sample in a study of Tregs in tolerant kidney transplant recipients. The protocol was immunoSEQ multiplex PCR, while the TCRdb copy is restricted to in-frame clones and leaves out a portion. The data show 15,000 to 25,000 clones, less than 70% seen once. No antigen has been identified for these receptors. Sequenced sample: Tregs from blood cultured with allogeneic cells. The origin of the receptors is a human donor in good health. Each CDR3 is given with its conserved first and last residue. D genes are given only for firm matches. The size entry is marked missing in some rows and otherwise reads once, few, many or a size class.

CDR3nt: TGTGCCAGCTCACCACCGCTCCCGGGATACCAAGAGACCCAGTACTTC; CDR3aa: CASSPPLPGYQETQYF; abundance: -; v_gene: TRBV18; d_gene: -; len: 16; j_gene: TRBJ2-5
CDR3nt: TGTGCCAGCACAAACTTCCGGGGCCTGGGAAACACCATATATTTT; CDR3aa: CASTNFRGLGNTIYF; abundance: -; v_gene: TRBV11-2; d_gene: -; len: 15; j_gene: TRBJ1-3
CDR3nt: TGTGCCAGCTCACCACAATGGGGGCGCCCCGGGGAGCTGTTTTTT; CDR3aa: CASSPQWGRPGELFF; abundance: -; v_gene: TRBV18; d_gene: -; len: 15; j_gene: TRBJ2-2
CDR3nt: TGTGCCAGCAGAGACGACAGGGTTGGCTATGGCTACACCTTC; CDR3aa: CASRDDRVGYGYTF; abundance: -; v_gene: TRBV6-1; d_gene: TRBD1; len: 14; j_gene: TRBJ1-2
CDR3nt: TGTGCCAGCAGCCCTTTTCTAGCGGGGGCCAGCACAGATACGCAGTATTTT; CDR3aa: CASSPFLAGASTDTQYF; abundance: once; v_gene: TRBV2; d_gene: TRBD2; len: 17; j_gene: TRBJ2-3
CDR3nt: TGCGCCAGCAGCTTGGGTGTGATTGATGAGCAGTTCTTC; CDR3aa: CASSLGVIDEQFF; abundance: -; v_gene: TRBV5-1; d_gene: -; len: 13; j_gene: TRBJ2-1
CDR3nt: TGTGCCAGCAGAATTGCTAGGGTAACGAACACCGGGGAGCTGTTTTTT; CDR3aa: CASRIARVTNTGELFF; abundance: few; v_gene: TRBV6-6; d_gene: -; len: 16; j_gene: TRBJ2-2
CDR3nt: TGTGCCAGCAGCTTCGGACAGAGGACAGCTAATGAAAAACTGTTTTTT; CDR3aa: CASSFGQRTANEKLFF; abundance: -; v_gene: TRBV5-5; d_gene: -; len: 16; j_gene: TRBJ1-4
CDR3nt: TGTGCCAGCAGCGTAAGCGGGGGGGCTGGAGAGCAGTTCTTC; CDR3aa: CASSVSGGAGEQFF; abundance: -; v_gene: TRBV9; d_gene: TRBD2; len: 14; j_gene: TRBJ2-1
CDR3nt: TGTGCCAGCAGCTCCTATGGGACTACCCAACTCTCCTACAATGAGCAGTTCTTC; CDR3aa: CASSSYGTTQLSYNEQFF; abundance: -; v_gene: TRBV7-3; d_gene: TRBD2; len: 18; j_gene: TRBJ2-1
CDR3nt: TGTGCCAGCAGCTTGGCACTATATGGCTACACCTTC; CDR3aa: CASSLALYGYTF; abundance: -; v_gene: TRBV5-6; d_gene: -; len: 12; j_gene: TRBJ1-2
CDR3nt: TGTGCCAGCAGTTACTTAGCGGGAGGTCAGACCTACGAGCAGTACTTC; CDR3aa: CASSYLAGGQTYEQYF; abundance: few; v_gene: TRBV6-5; d_gene: TRBD2; len: 16; j_gene: TRBJ2-7
CDR3nt: TGTGCCAGCAGCCGACTGGACCTACGCTACGAGCAGTACTTC; CDR3aa: CASSRLDLRYEQYF; abundance: -; v_gene: TRBV6-5; d_gene: -; len: 14; j_gene: TRBJ2-7
CDR3nt: TGTGCCTGGGATCATGGGAGGACTGAAGCTTTCTTT; CDR3aa: CAWDHGRTEAFF; abundance: -; v_gene: TRBV30; d_gene: -; len: 12; j_gene: TRBJ1-1
CDR3nt: TGTGCCAGCTCACCCGGGACAGCTATTTCCTATGGCTACACCTTC; CDR3aa: CASSPGTAISYGYTF; abundance: -; v_gene: TRBV18; d_gene: TRBD1; len: 15; j_gene: TRBJ1-2
CDR3nt: TGTGCCAGCAGCGTCGCGACCGGGTCCGGGACCCAGTACTTC; CDR3aa: CASSVATGSGTQYF; abundance: -; v_gene: TRBV9; d_gene: -; len: 14; j_gene: TRBJ2-5
CDR3nt: TGTGCCAGCGCCGCAAGACAGGGCCAGCCCCAGCATTTT; CDR3aa: CASAARQGQPQHF; abundance: medium-sized; v_gene: TRBV18; d_gene: TRBD1; len: 13; j_gene: TRBJ1-5
CDR3nt: TGTGCCAGCAGCCCCGAGAGGCTCGGTGGCTACACCTTC; CDR3aa: CASSPERLGGYTF; abundance: few; v_gene: TRBV7-3; d_gene: -; len: 13; j_gene: TRBJ1-2
CDR3nt: TGTGCCAGCAGGAAGGAACAGGGGAATCAGCCCCAGCATTTT; CDR3aa: CASRKEQGNQPQHF; abundance: medium-sized; v_gene: TRBV2; d_gene: TRBD1; len: 14; j_gene: TRBJ1-5
CDR3nt: TGCGCCAGCAGCTTGGGCGGGAGCTCCTACAATGAGCAGTTCTTC; CDR3aa: CASSLGGSSYNEQFF; abundance: -; v_gene: TRBV5-1; d_gene: TRBD2; len: 15; j_gene: TRBJ2-1
CDR3nt: TGCGCCAGCAGCTTTACGGGCAAGGACTATGGCTACACCTTC; CDR3aa: CASSFTGKDYGYTF; abundance: -; v_gene: TRBV5-1; d_gene: -; len: 14; j_gene: TRBJ1-2
CDR3nt: TGTGCCAGCACGCGGGAATCCAATCAGCCCCAGCATTTT; CDR3aa: CASTRESNQPQHF; abundance: -; v_gene: TRBV2; d_gene: -; len: 13; j_gene: TRBJ1-5
CDR3nt: TGTGCCAGTAGTATAGGTAGCGGGTCTGGTACAGATACGCAGTATTTT; CDR3aa: CASSIGSGSGTDTQYF; abundance: -; v_gene: TRBV19; d_gene: TRBD2; len: 16; j_gene: TRBJ2-3
CDR3nt: TGTGCCAGCAGCTCGACCGATATTAGACAGGGAACTGAAGCTTTCTTT; CDR3aa: CASSSTDIRQGTEAFF; abundance: -; v_gene: TRBV7-9; d_gene: TRBD1; len: 16; j_gene: TRBJ1-1
CDR3nt: TGTGCCAGCAGCTCCCAGGGTCGGGGTGGAAACACCATATATTTT; CDR3aa: CASSSQGRGGNTIYF; abundance: few; v_gene: TRBV11-2; d_gene: -; len: 15; j_gene: TRBJ1-3